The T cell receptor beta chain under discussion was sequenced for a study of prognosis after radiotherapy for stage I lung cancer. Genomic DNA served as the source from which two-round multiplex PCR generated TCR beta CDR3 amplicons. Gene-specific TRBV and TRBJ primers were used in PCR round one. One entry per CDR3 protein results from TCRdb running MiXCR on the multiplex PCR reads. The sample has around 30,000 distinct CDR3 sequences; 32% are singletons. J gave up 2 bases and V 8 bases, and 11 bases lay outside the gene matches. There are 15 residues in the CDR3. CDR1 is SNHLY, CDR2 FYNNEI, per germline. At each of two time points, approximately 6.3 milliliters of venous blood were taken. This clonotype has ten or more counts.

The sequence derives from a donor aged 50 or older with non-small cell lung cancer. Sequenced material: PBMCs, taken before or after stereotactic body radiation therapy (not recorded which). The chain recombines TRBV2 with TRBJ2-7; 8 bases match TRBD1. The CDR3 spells CASHPSGTGTYEQYF. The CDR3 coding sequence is TGTGCCAGCCATCCCTCCGGGACAGGAACCTACGAGCAGTACTTC.